Below, one TCR beta chain is given with its context. The CDR3 spans 12 residues. Germline V gives CDR1 SGHTA, CDR2 FQGNSA. With 6 bases clipped from V and 8 bases from J, the junction kept 5 bases outside the gene matches. The sample belongs to a study of blood T cell repertoires in COVID-19. At the level of the study: Sites across the United States, Italy and Spain contributed samples from acute and convalescent COVID-19. PBMCs, B-cell-depleted T cells, or T cells were the source of the cDNA or gDNA that made up the material.

Per the original methods: Scientists estimated how many nucleated cells there were by amplifying reference gene primers. TCRdb's copy holds only in-frame clones and misses some; the assay was immunoSEQ multiplex PCR. V, J and clone size reflect that table, while D and trimming were determined from the DNA. The sample contains approximately 300,000 clones, 80% to 90% of which appear only once. The V gene is TRBV7-2, the J gene TRBJ1-2, with TRBD1 matching over 8 bases. This sequence was found in a woman aged 40 to 49 with acute or convalescent COVID-19. The sequenced material came from peripheral blood. The CDR3 DNA is TGTGCCAGCAGAAGGACAGGGATGGGCTACACCTTC. Translated: CASRRTGMGYTF.